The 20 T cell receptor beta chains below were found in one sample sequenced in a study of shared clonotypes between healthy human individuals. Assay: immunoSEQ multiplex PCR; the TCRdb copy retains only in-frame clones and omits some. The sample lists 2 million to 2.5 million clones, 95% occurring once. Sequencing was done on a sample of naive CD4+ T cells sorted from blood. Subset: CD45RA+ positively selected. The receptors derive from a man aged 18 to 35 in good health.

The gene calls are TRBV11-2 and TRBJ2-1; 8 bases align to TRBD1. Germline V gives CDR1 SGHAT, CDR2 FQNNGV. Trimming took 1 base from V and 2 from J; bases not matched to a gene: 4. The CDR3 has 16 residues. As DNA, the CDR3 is TGTGCCAGCAGCTTAGTAGTGACAGGGGCCTACAATGAGCAGTTCTTC. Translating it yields CASSLVVTGAYNEQFF.

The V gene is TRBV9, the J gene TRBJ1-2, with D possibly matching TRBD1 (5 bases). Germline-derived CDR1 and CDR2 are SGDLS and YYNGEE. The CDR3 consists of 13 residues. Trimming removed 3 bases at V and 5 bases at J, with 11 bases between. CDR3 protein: CASSGGRQYGYTF. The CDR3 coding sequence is TGTGCCAGCAGCGGGGGACGTCAATATGGCTACACCTTC.

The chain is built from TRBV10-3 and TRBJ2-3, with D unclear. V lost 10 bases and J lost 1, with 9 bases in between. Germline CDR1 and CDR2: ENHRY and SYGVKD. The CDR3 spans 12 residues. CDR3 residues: CATWAGTDTQYF. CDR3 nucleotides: TGTGCCACGTGGGCCGGCACAGATACGCAGTATTTT.

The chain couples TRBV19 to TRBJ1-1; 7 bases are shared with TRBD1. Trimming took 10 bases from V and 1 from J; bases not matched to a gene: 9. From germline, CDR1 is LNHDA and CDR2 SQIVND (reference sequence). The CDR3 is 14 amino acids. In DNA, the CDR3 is TGTGCCACTGGACAGGAACGGTGGAACACTGAAGCTTTCTTT. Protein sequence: CATGQERWNTEAFF. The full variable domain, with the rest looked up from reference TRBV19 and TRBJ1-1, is DGGITQSPKYLFRKEGQNVTLSCEQNLNHDAMYWYRQDPGQGLRLIYYSQIVNDFQKGDIAEGYSVSREKKESFPLTVTSAQKNPTAFYLCATGQERWNTEAFFGQGTRLTVV.

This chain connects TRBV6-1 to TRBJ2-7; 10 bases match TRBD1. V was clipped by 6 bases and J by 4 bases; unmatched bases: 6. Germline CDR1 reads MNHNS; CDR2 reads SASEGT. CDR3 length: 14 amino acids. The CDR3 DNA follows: TGTGCCAGCAGGACGGACAGGGGGGGATACGAGCAGTACTTC. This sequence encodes CASRTDRGGYEQYF.

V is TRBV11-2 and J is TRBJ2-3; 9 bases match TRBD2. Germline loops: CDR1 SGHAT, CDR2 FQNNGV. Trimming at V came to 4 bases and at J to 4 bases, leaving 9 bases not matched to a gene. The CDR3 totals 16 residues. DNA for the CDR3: TGTGCCAGCAGCTCAGTGGGACTAGCTGGTCCAGATACGCAGTATTTT. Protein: CASSSVGLAGPDTQYF.

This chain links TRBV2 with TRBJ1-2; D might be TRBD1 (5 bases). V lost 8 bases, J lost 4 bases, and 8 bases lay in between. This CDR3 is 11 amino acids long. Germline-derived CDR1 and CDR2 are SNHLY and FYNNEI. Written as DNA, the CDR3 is TGTGCCAGCGGGACGGTCTATGGCTACACCTTC. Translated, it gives CASGTVYGYTF.

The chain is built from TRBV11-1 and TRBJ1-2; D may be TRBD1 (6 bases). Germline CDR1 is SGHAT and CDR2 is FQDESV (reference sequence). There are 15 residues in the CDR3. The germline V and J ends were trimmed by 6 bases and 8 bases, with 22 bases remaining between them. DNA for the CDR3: TGTGCCAGCAGTCGCGCTGGGACATTGACGGCCGGCTACACCTTC. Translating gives CASSRAGTLTAGYTF. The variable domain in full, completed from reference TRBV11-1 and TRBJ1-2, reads EAEVAQSPRYKITEKSQAVAFWCDPISGHATLYWYRQILGQGPELLVQFQDESVVDDSQLPKDRFSAERLKGVDSTLKIQPAELGDSAMYLCASSRAGTLTAGYTFGSGTRLTVV.

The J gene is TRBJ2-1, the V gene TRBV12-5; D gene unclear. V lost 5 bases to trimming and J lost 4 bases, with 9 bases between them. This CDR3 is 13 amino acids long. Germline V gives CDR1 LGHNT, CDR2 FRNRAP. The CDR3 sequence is CASGLTSYNEQFF. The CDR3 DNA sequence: TGTGCTAGTGGTCTTACCTCATACAATGAGCAGTTCTTC.

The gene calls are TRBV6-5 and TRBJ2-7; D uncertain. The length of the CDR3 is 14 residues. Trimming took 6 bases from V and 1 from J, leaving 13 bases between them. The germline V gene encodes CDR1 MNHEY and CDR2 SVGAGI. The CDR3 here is CASRIGKASYEQYF. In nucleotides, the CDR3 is TGTGCCAGCAGAATAGGGAAGGCTTCCTACGAGCAGTACTTC.

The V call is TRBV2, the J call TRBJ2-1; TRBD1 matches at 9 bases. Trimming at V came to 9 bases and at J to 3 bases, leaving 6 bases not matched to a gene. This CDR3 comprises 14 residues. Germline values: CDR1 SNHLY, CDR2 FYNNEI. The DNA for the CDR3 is TGTGCCAGTACCGGGACAGGGATCTACAATGAGCAGTTCTTC. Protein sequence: CASTGTGIYNEQFF.

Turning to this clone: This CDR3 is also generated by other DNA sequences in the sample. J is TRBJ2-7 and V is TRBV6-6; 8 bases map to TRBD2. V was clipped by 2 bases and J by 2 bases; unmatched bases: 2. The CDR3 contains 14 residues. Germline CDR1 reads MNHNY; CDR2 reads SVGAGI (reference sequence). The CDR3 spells CASSYSGGPYEQYF. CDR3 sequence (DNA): TGTGCCAGCAGTTACAGCGGGGGACCCTACGAGCAGTACTTC.

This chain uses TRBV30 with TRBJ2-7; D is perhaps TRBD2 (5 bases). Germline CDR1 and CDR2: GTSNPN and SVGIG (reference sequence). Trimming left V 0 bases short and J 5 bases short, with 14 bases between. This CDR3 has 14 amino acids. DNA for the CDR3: TGTGCCTGGAGTGTAGGAGGCAAGGGCGACGAGCAGTACTTC. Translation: CAWSVGGKGDEQYF.

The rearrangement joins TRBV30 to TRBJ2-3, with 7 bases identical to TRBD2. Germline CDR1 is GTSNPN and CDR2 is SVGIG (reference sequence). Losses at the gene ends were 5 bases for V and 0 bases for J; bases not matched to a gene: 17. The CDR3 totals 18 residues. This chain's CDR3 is CAWGRILAGFTSTDTQYF. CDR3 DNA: TGTGCCTGGGGCCGGATATTAGCGGGCTTTACTAGCACAGATACGCAGTATTTT. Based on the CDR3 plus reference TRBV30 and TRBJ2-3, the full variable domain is SQTIHQWPATLVQPVGSPLSLECTVEGTSNPNLYWYRQAAGRGLQLLFYSVGIGQISSEVPQNLSASRPQDRQFILSSKKLLLSDSGFYLCAWGRILAGFTSTDTQYFGPGTRLTVL.

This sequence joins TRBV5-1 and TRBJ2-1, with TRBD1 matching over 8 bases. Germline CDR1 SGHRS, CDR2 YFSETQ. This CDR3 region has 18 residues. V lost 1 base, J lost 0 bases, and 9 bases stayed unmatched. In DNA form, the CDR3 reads TGCGCCAGCAGCTTGTGGGGACAGGATTCGGGCTCCTACAATGAGCAGTTCTTC. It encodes CASSLWGQDSGSYNEQFF.

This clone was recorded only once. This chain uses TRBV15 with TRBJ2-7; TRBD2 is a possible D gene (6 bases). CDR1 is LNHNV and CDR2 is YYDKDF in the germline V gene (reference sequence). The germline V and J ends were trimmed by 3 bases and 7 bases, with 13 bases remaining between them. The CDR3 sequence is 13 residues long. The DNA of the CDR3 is TGTGCCACCAGCAGCGGGGGAAGTCGAGAGCAGTACTTC. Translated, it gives CATSSGGSREQYF.

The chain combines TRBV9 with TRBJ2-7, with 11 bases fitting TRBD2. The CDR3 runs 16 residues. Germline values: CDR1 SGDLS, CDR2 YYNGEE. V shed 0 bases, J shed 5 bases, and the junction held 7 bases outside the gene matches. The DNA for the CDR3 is TGTGCCAGCAGCGTAGACCCGCTGGGACTAGCGGACGAGCAGTACTTC. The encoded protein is CASSVDPLGLADEQYF. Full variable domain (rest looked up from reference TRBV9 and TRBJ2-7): DSGVTQTPKHLITATGQRVTLRCSPRSGDLSVYWYQQSLDQGLQFLIQYYNGEERAKGNILERFSAQQFPDLHSELNLSSLELGDSALYFCASSVDPLGLADEQYFGPGTRLTVT.

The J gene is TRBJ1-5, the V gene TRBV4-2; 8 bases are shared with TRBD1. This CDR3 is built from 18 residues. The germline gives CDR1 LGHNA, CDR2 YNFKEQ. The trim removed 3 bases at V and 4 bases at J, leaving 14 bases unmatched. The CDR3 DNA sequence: TGTGCCAGCAGCCAGCGGTTGGGACAGGCACCCCCTAATCAGCCCCAGCATTTT. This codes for CASSQRLGQAPPNQPQHF.

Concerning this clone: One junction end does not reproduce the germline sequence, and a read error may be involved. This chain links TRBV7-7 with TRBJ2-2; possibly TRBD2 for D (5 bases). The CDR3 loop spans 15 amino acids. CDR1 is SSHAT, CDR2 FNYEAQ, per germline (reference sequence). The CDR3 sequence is CASSLTTTRGGELFF. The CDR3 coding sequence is TGTGCTAGCAGCTTAACGACTACTCGGGGCGGGGAGCTGTTTTTT.

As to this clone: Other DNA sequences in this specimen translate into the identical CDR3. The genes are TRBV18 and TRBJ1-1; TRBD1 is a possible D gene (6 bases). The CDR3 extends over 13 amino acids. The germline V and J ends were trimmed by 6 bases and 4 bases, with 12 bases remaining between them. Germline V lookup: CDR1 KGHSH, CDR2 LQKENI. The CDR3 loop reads CASSGTGSTEAFF. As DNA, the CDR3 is TGTGCCAGCTCGGGAACAGGGAGCACTGAAGCTTTCTTT.